Detailed here is one T cell receptor (beta chain). This entry comes from a study of blood T cell repertoires in COVID-19. Across the whole study: Sites in the United States, Italy and Spain provided acute and convalescent COVID-19 samples. Nucleic acid was either cDNA or gDNA, and it came from T cells, B-cell-depleted T cells, or PBMCs.

Original handling: Using reference gene primer amplification, nucleated cell counts were estimated. Only in-frame clones appear in the TCRdb table, and some are missing; sequencing was by immunoSEQ multiplex PCR. That table gives V, J and clone size, and the DNA gave D and trimming. The sample consists of under 200,000 clones, approximately 79% of them appearing once. The sequence came from a man between 60 and 75 years old with active or convalescent COVID-19. Source material: peripheral blood.

The CDR3: CASSFSRQGPMNTEAFF. The CDR3, as DNA: TGTGCCAGCTCATTCAGCCGACAGGGCCCCATGAACACTGAAGCTTTCTTT. The chain links TRBV18 to TRBJ1-1, with TRBD1 identical over 7 bases. The germline V gene encodes CDR1 KGHSH and CDR2 LQKENI. After removal of 5 bases from V and 0 bases from J, the junction contained 12 bases not matched to a gene. CDR3 length: 17 amino acids.